A single sample is the source of the 20 T cell receptor beta chains below, sequenced in a study of cytomegalovirus exposure and HLA in healthy donors. A multiplex PCR was run with 60 Vbeta primers and 13 Jbeta primers. The assay was immunoSEQ multiplex PCR, and TCRdb's table has in-frame clones only and misses some. The sample consists of 100,000 or so clones, around four fifths of them appearing once. The sequenced material came from PBMCs. These receptors came from a middle-aged woman in good health and CMV-seropositive.

This clone showed up just a few times. An end of the junction does not agree with germline; a read error may underlie this. This chain connects TRBV7-9 to TRBJ2-4; possibly TRBD1 for D (5 bases). The CDR3 loop spans 17 amino acids. Germline V gene lookup returns CDR1 SEHNR and CDR2 FQNEAQ (reference sequence). DNA for the CDR3: TGTTCCAGCAGCTCCAGGATAATATTTGACAGCAAAAACATTCAGTACTTC. Its protein is CSSSSRIIFDSKNIQYF.

The rearrangement joins TRBV19 to TRBJ1-1; D is possibly TRBD1 (5 bases). V was clipped by 6 bases and J by 3 bases, with 20 bases between them. CDR1 and CDR2 from the germline V gene are LNHDA and SQIVND (reference sequence). CDR3 size: 16 residues. The CDR3 nucleotides are TGTGCCAGTAGATTGGGTCCTCAGGGCCTGTACACTGAAGCTTTCTTT. It yields the protein CASRLGPQGLYTEAFF.

The rearrangement links TRBV15 to TRBJ1-6; TRBD1 is a possible D gene (6 bases). From germline, CDR1 is LNHNV and CDR2 YYDKDF (reference sequence). V dropped 4 bases and J dropped 8 bases, with 9 bases sitting between them. The CDR3 spans 13 residues. The CDR3 nucleotides read TGTGCCACCAGCATTACAGGGTATTCACCCCTCCACTTT. It is translated as CATSITGYSPLHF.

The chain recombines TRBV27 with TRBJ2-7, with TRBD1 matching 8 bases. The ends lost 2 bases at V and 3 bases at J; junction bases unmatched: 3. Per germline, CDR1 MNHEY and CDR2 SMNVEV (reference sequence). The CDR3 covers 14 residues. DNA for the CDR3: TGTGCCAGCAGTTTAACCGACAGGGGCTACGAGCAGTACTTC. Its translation is CASSLTDRGYEQYF.

V usage is TRBV9 and J usage is TRBJ2-5; 12 bases match TRBD2. The CDR3 sequence is 16 residues long. Germline V gene sequence: CDR1 SGDLS, CDR2 YYNGEE. Trimming cost V 5 bases and J 1 base; bases outside gene matches: 6. The CDR3 reads CASSILAGGPQETQYF. CDR3 coding DNA: TGTGCCAGCAGTATACTAGCGGGGGGACCCCAAGAGACCCAGTACTTC.

The chain has TRBV7-8 and TRBJ2-5; 10 nucleotides align to TRBD1. CDR3 length: 17 amino acids. Germline lookup yields CDR1 SGHVS and CDR2 FQNEAQ. The ends lost 3 bases at V and 3 bases at J; junction bases unmatched: 10. CDR3 nucleotide sequence: TGTGCCAGCAGCTTCGACAGGGGGCCGGTCCAGAAAGAGACCCAGTACTTC. It specifies CASSFDRGPVQKETQYF. Complete variable domain (other parts from reference TRBV7-8 and TRBJ2-5): GAGVSQSPRYKVAKRGQDVALRCDPISGHVSLFWYQQALGQGPEFLTYFQNEAQLDKSGLPSDRFFAERPEGSVSTLKIQRTQQEDSAVYLCASSFDRGPVQKETQYFGPGTRLLVL.

V gene TRBV28 combines with J gene TRBJ2-5, with TRBD1 as a possible D gene (5 bases). The germline V and J ends were trimmed by 5 bases and 5 bases, with 9 bases remaining between them. The germline CDR1 and CDR2 sequences are MDHEN and SYDVKM. The CDR3 has 12 amino acids. The CDR3 bases are TGTGCCAGCAGTGATAACAGGGAGACCCAGTACTTC. This codes for CASSDNRETQYF.

The rearrangement links TRBV28 to TRBJ1-5, with D perhaps matching TRBD1 (5 bases). Germline assignment: CDR1 MDHEN and CDR2 SYDVKM. Trimming stripped 7 bases from V and 8 bases from J, with 21 bases between. The CDR3 is made up of 15 amino acids. The CDR3 DNA reads TGTGCCAGCACCCCTCCACGGGCCGGGGGGGAGCCCCAGCATTTT. Amino acids: CASTPPRAGGEPQHF.

The rearrangement links TRBV28 to TRBJ2-5; D is perhaps TRBD2 (5 bases). The CDR3 runs to 15 residues. V lost 5 bases and J 2 bases, leaving 15 bases between the germline ends. The germline V gene has CDR1 MDHEN and CDR2 SYDVKM. For the CDR3, the DNA is TGTGCCAGCAGTCCGGTCGGGGATGTACAAGAGACCCAGTACTTC. Translation: CASSPVGDVQETQYF.

The chain couples TRBV7-6 to TRBJ2-7; possibly TRBD1 for D (6 bases). Germline-derived CDR1 and CDR2 are SGHVS and FNYEAQ. The CDR3 sequence is 17 residues long. V was pared by 2 bases and J by 3 bases, with 20 bases between. The CDR3 nucleotides read TGTGCCAGCAGCTTAAAAGTATCCGGACAGACTCACTACGAGCAGTACTTC. Its protein is CASSLKVSGQTHYEQYF.

The V gene is TRBV28, the J gene TRBJ1-4; D is perhaps TRBD1 (5 bases). This CDR3 comprises 16 residues. The V end lost 4 bases, the J end lost 5 bases, and 17 bases lay between the germline ends. In germline, CDR1 is MDHEN, CDR2 SYDVKM. CDR3 bases: TGTGCCAGCAGTTCCCCTTACAGGTTTCCGAATGAAAAACTGTTTTTT. Its protein is CASSSPYRFPNEKLFF.

This chain connects TRBV7-2 to TRBJ1-1; a possible D gene is TRBD1 (5 bases). This CDR3 spans 13 amino acids. V lost 3 bases and J lost 4, with 9 bases in between. Germline lookup yields CDR1 SGHTA and CDR2 FQGNSA. The CDR3 coding sequence is TGTGCCAGCAGCTTGACAGTCCTCACTGAAGCTTTCTTT. It yields the protein CASSLTVLTEAFF.

The V call is TRBV2, the J call TRBJ2-5; 12 bases agree with TRBD2. The V and J ends lost 5 bases and 0 bases, in that order; junction bases with no gene match: 7. The germline CDR1 and CDR2 sequences are SNHLY and FYNNEI. The CDR3 is made up of 17 amino acids. The CDR3 coding sequence is TGTGCCAGCAGTAGGACTAGCGGGGCTAGGTACCAAGAGACCCAGTACTTC. It translates to CASSRTSGARYQETQYF.

The chain carries TRBV6-5 and TRBJ1-3, with D unresolved. Germline assignment: CDR1 MNHEY and CDR2 SVGAGI. Between the trimmed V and J ends, which lost 5 bases and 2 bases, there was a span of 10 bases. CDR3 length equals 14 residues. The CDR3 DNA follows: TGTGCCAGCAGTGCCAGTGGTACTGGAAACACCATATATTTT. Translation: CASSASGTGNTIYF.

The rearrangement joins TRBV5-4 to TRBJ2-3; weak D call: TRBD1 (6 bases). CDR3 length equals 14 residues. Germline V gives CDR1 SGHNT, CDR2 YYREEE (reference sequence). With 4 bases removed from V and 4 bases from J, the gap between germline ends came to 13 bases. CDR3 protein: CASSRQGRADTQYF. The CDR3 DNA reads TGTGCCAGCAGCCGTCAGGGGCGAGCAGATACGCAGTATTTT.

V and J are TRBV19 and TRBJ2-3; the match to TRBD2 covers 13 bases. The CDR3 length is 16 residues. The germline V gene has CDR1 LNHDA and CDR2 SQIVND (reference sequence). The V segment lost 7 bases and the J segment 3 bases; nucleotides outside the gene matches: 7. The CDR3 loop reads CASTSRGLAGTDTQYF. CDR3 nucleotide sequence: TGTGCCAGTACCTCCCGGGGACTAGCGGGAACAGATACGCAGTATTTT.

The V and J genes are TRBV18 and TRBJ1-2; D is possibly TRBD1 (5 bases). Germline values: CDR1 KGHSH, CDR2 LQKENI. V was shortened by 3 bases and J by 2 bases, with 16 bases between the two germline ends. The CDR3 contains 16 residues. CDR3 DNA: TGTGCCAGCTCACCCGCCGGGCAGGGTAAAAACTATGGCTACACCTTC. Its protein product is CASSPAGQGKNYGYTF. Together with reference TRBV18 and TRBJ1-2, the CDR3 gives the full variable domain: NAGVMQNPRHLVRRRGQEARLRCSPMKGHSHVYWYRQLPEEGLKFMVYLQKENIIDESGMPKERFSAEFPKEGPSILRIQQVVRGDSAAYFCASSPAGQGKNYGYTFGSGTRLTVV.

The chain has TRBV18 and TRBJ1-1; D remains unclear. CDR3 length equals 15 residues. The ends were cut back, 2 bases at V and 5 bases at J, with 15 bases in the middle. Germline V CDR1 and CDR2: KGHSH, LQKENI. DNA of the CDR3: TGTGCCAGCTCACCAGGGAACACCGGAGGTACTGAAGCTTTCTTT. Encoded protein: CASSPGNTGGTEAFF.

This chain connects TRBV23-1 to TRBJ2-1, with 10 nucleotides matching TRBD2. TRBV23-1 is an open reading frame, and its role is uncertain. The CDR3 sequence is 15 residues long. V lost 8 bases, J lost 4 bases, and 8 bases stayed unmatched. As DNA, the CDR3 is TGCGCCAGCCGGCTCCTAGCGGGAGTTTACAATGAGCAGTTCTTC. This sequence encodes CASRLLAGVYNEQFF.

This clone was seen a few times. The chain carries TRBV11-2 and TRBJ2-2; D is uncertain. The germline V and J ends were trimmed by 5 bases and 1 base, with 8 bases remaining between them. Germline CDR1 SGHAT, CDR2 FQNNGV. The CDR3 covers 14 residues. The CDR3 nucleotides are TGTGCCAGCAGCATCAACTTGAACACCGGGGAGCTGTTTTTT. This codes for CASSINLNTGELFF.